This is a list of T cell receptor beta chains from one sample in a study of blood T cell repertoires in COVID-19. Produced via immunoSEQ multiplex PCR; TCRdb's table is partial and in-frame only. The table lists some 160,000 clones, 80% to 90% of them singletons, with roughly 3.2% in the top ten. The sample comprised peripheral blood. The receptors come from a woman aged 60-75 years with active COVID-19. CDR3s include the opening cysteine and the closing phenylalanine or tryptophan. A D gene is named only where the DNA matches it firmly. Size tells how often a clone was seen (once, few, many) or the class of an expanded clone, and some rows leave it out.

d_gene	v_gene	j_gene	abundance	len	CDR3nt	CDR3aa
TRBD2	TRBV18	TRBJ2-7	once	16	TGTGCCAGCTCAGAAGGGACTAGCGGAGACCCCTACGAGCAGTACTTC	CASSEGTSGDPYEQYF
TRBD1	TRBV19	TRBJ1-1	once	14	TGTGCCAGTACCTGGGACAGGGATGTCACTGAAGCTTTCTTT	CASTWDRDVTEAFF
NA	TRBV20-1	TRBJ1-5	NA	11	TGCAGTGTATCGGGGGGATGGCCCCAGCATTTT	CSVSGGWPQHF
NA	TRBV4-3	TRBJ2-2	NA	13	TGCGCCAGCAGCCAACTGAACACCGGGGAGCTGTTTTTT	CASSQLNTGELFF
TRBD1	TRBV7-9	TRBJ1-1	NA	15	TGTGCCAGCAGCTTGCGACAGGGGAGGGACACTGAAGCTTTCTTT	CASSLRQGRDTEAFF
NA	TRBV6-5	TRBJ2-3	NA	13	TGTGCCAGCCGAAGCGAGGGCGCAGATACGCAGTATTTT	CASRSEGADTQYF
NA	TRBV6-5	TRBJ2-5	NA	15	TGTGCCAGCAGTTACTCGGTACAGGGAGGGGAGACCCAGTACTTC	CASSYSVQGGETQYF
NA	TRBV6-4	TRBJ1-1	NA	13	TGTGCCAGCAGGGAACAGGGAAACACTGAAGCTTTCTTT	CASREQGNTEAFF
TRBD1	TRBV11-2	TRBJ1-2	NA	14	TGTGCCAGCAGCTTGACAGGGGGTGACTATGGCTACACCTTC	CASSLTGGDYGYTF
TRBD1	TRBV6-2/TRBV6-3	TRBJ1-5	NA	18	TGTGCCAGCAGTGCACCGGGACAGGCAGACTATAGCAATCAGCCCCAGCATTTT	CASSAPGQADYSNQPQHF
NA	TRBV29-1	TRBJ2-5	NA	13	TGCAGCGTTGAAGTGGGGGCCCAAGAGACCCAGTACTTC	CSVEVGAQETQYF
TRBD1	TRBV5-1	TRBJ2-3	NA	16	TGCGCCAGCAGCCCCGGGACAGGGGCTAGCACAGATACGCAGTATTTT	CASSPGTGASTDTQYF
TRBD1	TRBV18	TRBJ1-2	once	13	TGTGCCAGCTCACAGACAGGGAAGAATGGCTACACCTTC	CASSQTGKNGYTF
NA	TRBV2	TRBJ2-7	few	17	TGTGCCAGCAGCCACCTATATCGGGAGATCAACTCCTACGAGCAGTACTTC	CASSHLYREINSYEQYF
TRBD1	TRBV4-1	TRBJ1-1	NA	14	TGCGCCAGCAGCCTCAGGGGGCGTAACACTGAAGCTTTCTTT	CASSLRGRNTEAFF
TRBD1	TRBV4-3	TRBJ1-4	NA	15	TGCGCCAGCAGCCAAAACAGGGGAACTAATGAAAAACTGTTTTTT	CASSQNRGTNEKLFF
TRBD1	TRBV11-2	TRBJ1-1	NA	17	TGTGCCAGCAGCTCAAACCGGGACAGGGATATGAACACTGAAGCTTTCTTT	CASSSNRDRDMNTEAFF
NA	TRBV5-1	TRBJ2-7	NA	16	TGCGCCAGCAGCTTCGGGTTTAGCGGCAAATTCTACGAGCAGTACTTC	CASSFGFSGKFYEQYF
NA	TRBV4-1	TRBJ1-1	NA	17	TGCGCCAGCAGCCCTCCCTCCGGGCACCGGGAGAACACTGAAGCTTTCTTT	CASSPPSGHRENTEAFF
NA	TRBV7-2	TRBJ2-2	NA	15	TGTGCCAGCAGCTTAGGAACTATCCTCACCGGGGAGCTGTTTTTT	CASSLGTILTGELFF
NA	TRBV7-9	TRBJ1-5	once	14	TGTGCCAGCAGCTCCACAGGGAAGAGTCAGCCCCAGCATTTT	CASSSTGKSQPQHF
TRBD1	TRBV19	TRBJ1-2	NA	17	TGTGCCACCCGTTACGGGACAGGGGGAGCCTCTAACTATGGCTACACCTTC	CATRYGTGGASNYGYTF
NA	TRBV28	TRBJ2-3	NA	18	TGTGCCAGCAGTACGCCCTGGACCAAGCGCGACTACACAGATACGCAGTATTTT	CASSTPWTKRDYTDTQYF
TRBD2	TRBV9	TRBJ2-7	NA	14	TGTGCCAGCAGCGCCGACCGGGGAGGGTACGAGCAGTACTTC	CASSADRGGYEQYF
NA	TRBV6-5	TRBJ1-4	NA	14	TGTGCCAGCAGCCTGGGGCGCGGTAATGAAAAACTGTTTTTT	CASSLGRGNEKLFF
NA	TRBV4-3	TRBJ1-1	NA	14	TGCGCCAGCAGCCCTACTGCCCTTAACACTGAAGCTTTCTTT	CASSPTALNTEAFF
NA	TRBV4-3	TRBJ2-7	few	15	TGCGCCAGCAGCCAAGGACTAGTTGGGAGCTACGAGCAGTACTTC	CASSQGLVGSYEQYF
TRBD2	TRBV5-5	TRBJ2-5	NA	16	TGTGCCAGCAGCACCCCTGGGGAGGGTGGAGGAGAGACCCAGTACTTC	CASSTPGEGGGETQYF
TRBD1	TRBV6-5	TRBJ1-2	NA	14	TGTGCCAGCAGTTACACCGGACAGGGTGCTGGCTACACCTTC	CASSYTGQGAGYTF
NA	TRBV27	TRBJ1-2	NA	13	TGTGCCAGCACTACAGTCCCCCCTCGGGGCTACACCTTC	CASTTVPPRGYTF
TRBD1	TRBV7-2	TRBJ2-7	NA	15	TGTGCCAGCAGCTTTGGGACAGGGAGCCTCTACGAGCAGTACTTC	CASSFGTGSLYEQYF
TRBD2	TRBV5-1	TRBJ2-5	NA	15	TGCGCCAGCAGCCCAGGACTAGCGCGACAAGAGACCCAGTACTTC	CASSPGLARQETQYF
NA	TRBV5-4	TRBJ1-2	NA	17	TGTGCCAGCAGCGTAGGCGGAGGGCTCAATAACGGCTATGGCTACACCTTC	CASSVGGGLNNGYGYTF
NA	TRBV6-4	TRBJ2-3	NA	13	TGTGCCAGCAGTGTAGCAGCCACAGATACGCAGTATTTT	CASSVAATDTQYF
NA	TRBV28	TRBJ2-3	NA	15	TGTGCCAGCAGCCCGCAGGGAAGGGTCACAGATACGCAGTATTTT	CASSPQGRVTDTQYF
TRBD1	TRBV18	TRBJ1-4	once	15	TGTGCCAGCTCACCCTTGGACAGGAGTAATGAAAAACTGTTTTTT	CASSPLDRSNEKLFF
TRBD2	TRBV11-1	TRBJ2-1	NA	15	TGTGCCAGCAGCTTGGGGGCGGGAGGTTACAATGAGCAGTTCTTC	CASSLGAGGYNEQFF
NA	TRBV28	TRBJ1-1	NA	12	TGTGCCAGCAGTTCCAGTACAGCCGAAGCTTTCTTT	CASSSSTAEAFF
NA	TRBV29-1	TRBJ2-3	NA	13	TGCAGCGTAGGCGGGCCCTCCCAAGGTACGCAGTATTTT	CSVGGPSQGTQYF
TRBD1	TRBV5-6	TRBJ2-6	NA	18	TGTGCCAGCAGCTTGAGGACAGGGCGAGGCTCTGGGGCCAACGTCCTGACTTTC	CASSLRTGRGSGANVLTF